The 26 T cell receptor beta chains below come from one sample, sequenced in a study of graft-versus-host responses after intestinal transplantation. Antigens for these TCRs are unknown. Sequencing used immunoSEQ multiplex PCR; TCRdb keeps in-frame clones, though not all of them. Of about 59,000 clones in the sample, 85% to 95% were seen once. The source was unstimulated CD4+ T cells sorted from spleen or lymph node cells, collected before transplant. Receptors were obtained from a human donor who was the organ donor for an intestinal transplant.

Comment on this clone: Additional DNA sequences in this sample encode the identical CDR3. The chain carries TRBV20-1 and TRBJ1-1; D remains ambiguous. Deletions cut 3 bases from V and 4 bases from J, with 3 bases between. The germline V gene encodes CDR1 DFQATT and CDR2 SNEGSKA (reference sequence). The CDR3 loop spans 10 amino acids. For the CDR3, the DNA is TGCAGTGCTAGGGGCACTGAAGCTTTCTTT. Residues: CSARGTEAFF.

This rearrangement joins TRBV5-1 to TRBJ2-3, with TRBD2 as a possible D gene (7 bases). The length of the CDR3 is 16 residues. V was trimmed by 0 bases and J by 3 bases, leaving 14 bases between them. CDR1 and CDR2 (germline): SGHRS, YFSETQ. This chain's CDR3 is CASSLVRGAGTDTQYF. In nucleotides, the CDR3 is TGCGCCAGCAGCTTGGTCCGGGGGGCCGGAACAGATACGCAGTATTTT.

CDR3 DNA sequence: TGCAGCGTCACGAATTACAGGGGGCGAGGCACAGATACGCAGTATTTT. Amino acid sequence: CSVTNYRGRGTDTQYF. V gene TRBV29-1 combines with J gene TRBJ2-3; 9 nucleotides match TRBD1. The CDR3 covers 16 residues. Germline loops: CDR1 SQVTM, CDR2 ANQGSEA. The V gene end was trimmed by 6 bases and the J gene end by 1 base; junction bases not matched to a gene: 11.

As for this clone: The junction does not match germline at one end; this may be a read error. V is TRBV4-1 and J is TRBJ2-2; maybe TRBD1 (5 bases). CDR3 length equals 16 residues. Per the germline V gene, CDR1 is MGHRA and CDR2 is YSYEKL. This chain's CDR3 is CASTQAPRANTGELFF. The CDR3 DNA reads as TGCGCCAGCACCCAAGCGCCCAGGGCGAACACCGGGGAGCTGTTTTTT.

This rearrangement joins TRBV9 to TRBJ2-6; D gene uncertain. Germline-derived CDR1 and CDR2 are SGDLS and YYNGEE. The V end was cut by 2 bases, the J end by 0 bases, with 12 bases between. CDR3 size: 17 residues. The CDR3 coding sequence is TGTGCCAGCAGCGTCCCCAGAAATGACTCTGGGGCCAACGTCCTGACTTTC. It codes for CASSVPRNDSGANVLTF.

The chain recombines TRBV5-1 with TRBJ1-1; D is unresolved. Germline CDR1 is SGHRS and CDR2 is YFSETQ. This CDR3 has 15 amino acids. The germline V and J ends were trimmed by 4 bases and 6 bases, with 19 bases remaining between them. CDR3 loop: CASSPPASLGAEAFF. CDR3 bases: TGCGCCAGCAGCCCCCCGGCGTCCCTCGGGGCTGAAGCTTTCTTT. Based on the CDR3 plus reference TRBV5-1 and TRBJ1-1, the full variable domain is KAGVTQTPRYLIKTRGQQVTLSCSPISGHRSVSWYQQTPGQGLQFLFEYFSETQRNKGNFPGRFSGRQFSNSRSEMNVSTLELGDSALYLCASSPPASLGAEAFFGQGTRLTVV.

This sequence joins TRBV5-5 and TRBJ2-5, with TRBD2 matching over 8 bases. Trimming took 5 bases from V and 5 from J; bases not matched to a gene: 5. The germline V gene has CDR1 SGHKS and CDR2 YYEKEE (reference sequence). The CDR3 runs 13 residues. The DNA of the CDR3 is TGTGCCAGCAGGCCGTTAGCGGGGGAGACCCAGTACTTC. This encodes CASRPLAGETQYF.

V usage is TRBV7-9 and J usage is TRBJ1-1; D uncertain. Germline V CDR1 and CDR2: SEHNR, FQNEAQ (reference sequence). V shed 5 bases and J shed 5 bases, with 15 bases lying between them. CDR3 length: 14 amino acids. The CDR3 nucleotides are TGTGCCAGCAGCCCTCCGGGAGTGGGGACTGAAGCTTTCTTT. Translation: CASSPPGVGTEAFF.

The CDR3 here is CASSLVGKPGPNEQFF. CDR3 coding DNA: TGTGCCAGCAGCTTAGTTGGGAAGCCTGGCCCCAATGAGCAGTTCTTC. The genes are TRBV7-2 and TRBJ2-1; D gene uncertain. Germline lookup yields CDR1 SGHTA and CDR2 FQGNSA. The CDR3 length is 16 residues. The V end was cut by 1 base, the J end by 6 bases, with 16 bases between.

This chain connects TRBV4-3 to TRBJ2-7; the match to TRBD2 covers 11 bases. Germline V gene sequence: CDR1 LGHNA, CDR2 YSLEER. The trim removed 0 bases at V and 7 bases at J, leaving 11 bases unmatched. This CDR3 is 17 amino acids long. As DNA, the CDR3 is TGCGCCAGCAGCCAAGAGCCGGCTAGCGGGGGGTATACGGAGCAGTACTTC. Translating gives CASSQEPASGGYTEQYF.

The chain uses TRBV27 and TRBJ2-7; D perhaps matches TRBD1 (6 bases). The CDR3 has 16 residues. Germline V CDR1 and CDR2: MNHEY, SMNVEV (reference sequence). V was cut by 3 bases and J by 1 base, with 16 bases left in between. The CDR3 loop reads CASSFLRGSKSYEQYF. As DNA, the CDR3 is TGTGCCAGCAGTTTCCTTAGGGGGTCGAAATCCTACGAGCAGTACTTC.

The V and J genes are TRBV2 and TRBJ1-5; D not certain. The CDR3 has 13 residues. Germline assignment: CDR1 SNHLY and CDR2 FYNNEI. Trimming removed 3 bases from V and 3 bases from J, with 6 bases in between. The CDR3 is CASSDRLNQPQHF. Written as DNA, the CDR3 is TGTGCCAGCAGTGACAGGCTCAATCAGCCCCAGCATTTT.

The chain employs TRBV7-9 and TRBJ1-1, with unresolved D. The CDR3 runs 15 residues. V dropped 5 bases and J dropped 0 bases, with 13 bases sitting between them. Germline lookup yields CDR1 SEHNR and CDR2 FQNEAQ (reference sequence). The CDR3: CASSPDVGLNTEAFF. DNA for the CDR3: TGTGCCAGCAGCCCCGACGTGGGTCTGAACACTGAAGCTTTCTTT.

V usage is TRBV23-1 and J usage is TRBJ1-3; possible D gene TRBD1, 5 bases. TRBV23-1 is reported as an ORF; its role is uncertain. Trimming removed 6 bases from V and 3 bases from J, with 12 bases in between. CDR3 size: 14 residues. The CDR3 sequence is CASRLGVVGNTIYF. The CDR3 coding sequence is TGCGCCAGCAGACTAGGGGTGGTTGGAAACACCATATATTTT.

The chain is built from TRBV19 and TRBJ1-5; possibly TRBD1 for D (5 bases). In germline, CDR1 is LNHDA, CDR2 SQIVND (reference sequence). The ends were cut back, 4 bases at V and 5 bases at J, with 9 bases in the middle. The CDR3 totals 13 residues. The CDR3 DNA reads TGTGCCAGTAGTAGGGACGGTTATCAGCCCCAGCATTTT. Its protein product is CASSRDGYQPQHF.

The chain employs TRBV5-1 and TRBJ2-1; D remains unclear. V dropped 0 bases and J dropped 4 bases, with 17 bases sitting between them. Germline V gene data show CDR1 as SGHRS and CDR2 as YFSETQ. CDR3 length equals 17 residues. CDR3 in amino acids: CASSLAGWSTAYNEQFF. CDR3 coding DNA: TGCGCCAGCAGCTTGGCAGGTTGGAGTACAGCTTACAATGAGCAGTTCTTC.

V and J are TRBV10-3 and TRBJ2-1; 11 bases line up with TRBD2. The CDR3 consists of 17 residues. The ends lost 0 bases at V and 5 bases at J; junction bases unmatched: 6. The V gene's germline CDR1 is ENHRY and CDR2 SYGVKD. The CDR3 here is CAISESTLAGVNNEQFF. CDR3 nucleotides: TGTGCCATCAGTGAGTCTACACTAGCGGGGGTCAACAATGAGCAGTTCTTC.

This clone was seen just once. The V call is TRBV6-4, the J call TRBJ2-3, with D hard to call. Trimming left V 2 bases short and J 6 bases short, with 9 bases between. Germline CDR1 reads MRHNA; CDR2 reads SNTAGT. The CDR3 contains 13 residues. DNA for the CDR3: TGTGCCAGCAGTGACGTAGCCAGGGATACGCAGTATTTT. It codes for CASSDVARDTQYF.

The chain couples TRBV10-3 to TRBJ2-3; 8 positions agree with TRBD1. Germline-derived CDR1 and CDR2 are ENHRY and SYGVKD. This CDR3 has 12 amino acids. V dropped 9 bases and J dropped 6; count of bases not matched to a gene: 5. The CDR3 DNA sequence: TGTGCCATTGGACAGGGTGGGGATACGCAGTATTTT. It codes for CAIGQGGDTQYF.

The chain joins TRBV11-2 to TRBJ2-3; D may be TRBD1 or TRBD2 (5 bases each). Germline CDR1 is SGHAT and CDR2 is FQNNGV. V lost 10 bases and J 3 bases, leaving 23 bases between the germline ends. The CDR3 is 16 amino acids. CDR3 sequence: CATRRRSGWGTDTQYF. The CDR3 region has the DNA TGTGCCACTCGCCGTCGGTCGGGGTGGGGGACAGATACGCAGTATTTT.

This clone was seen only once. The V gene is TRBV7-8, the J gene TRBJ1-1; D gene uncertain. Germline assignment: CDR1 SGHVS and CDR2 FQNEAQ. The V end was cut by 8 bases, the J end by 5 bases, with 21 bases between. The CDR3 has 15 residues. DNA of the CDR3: TGTGCCAGCTCCTTAAGGTCCTCCTGGGAGACTGAAGCTTTCTTT. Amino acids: CASSLRSSWETEAFF.

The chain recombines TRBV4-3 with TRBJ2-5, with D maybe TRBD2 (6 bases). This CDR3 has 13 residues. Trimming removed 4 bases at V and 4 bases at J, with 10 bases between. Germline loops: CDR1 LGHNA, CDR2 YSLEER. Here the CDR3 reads CASSPGLLETQYF. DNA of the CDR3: TGCGCCAGCAGCCCGGGACTTTTAGAGACCCAGTACTTC.

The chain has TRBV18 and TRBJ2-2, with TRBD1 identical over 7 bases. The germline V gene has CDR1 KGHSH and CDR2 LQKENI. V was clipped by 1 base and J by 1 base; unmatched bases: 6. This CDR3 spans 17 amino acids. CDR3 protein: CASSPLHDRVNTGELFF. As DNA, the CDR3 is TGTGCCAGCTCACCACTTCATGACAGGGTGAACACCGGGGAGCTGTTTTTT. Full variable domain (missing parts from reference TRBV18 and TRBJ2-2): NAGVMQNPRHLVRRRGQEARLRCSPMKGHSHVYWYRQLPEEGLKFMVYLQKENIIDESGMPKERFSAEFPKEGPSILRIQQVVRGDSAAYFCASSPLHDRVNTGELFFGEGSRLTVL.

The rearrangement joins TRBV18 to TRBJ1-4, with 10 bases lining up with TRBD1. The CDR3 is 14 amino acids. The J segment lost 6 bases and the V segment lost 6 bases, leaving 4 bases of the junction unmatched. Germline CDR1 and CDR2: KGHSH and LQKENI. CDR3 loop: CASSPGTGDEKLFF. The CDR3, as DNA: TGTGCCAGCTCCCCCGGGACAGGGGATGAAAAACTGTTTTTT.

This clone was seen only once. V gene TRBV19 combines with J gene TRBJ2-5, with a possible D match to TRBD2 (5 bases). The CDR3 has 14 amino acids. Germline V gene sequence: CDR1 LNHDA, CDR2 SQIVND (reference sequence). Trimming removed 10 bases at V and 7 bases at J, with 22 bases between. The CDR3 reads CATFGGSAFGTQYF. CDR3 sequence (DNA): TGTGCCACTTTCGGAGGCAGTGCCTTTGGGACCCAGTACTTC. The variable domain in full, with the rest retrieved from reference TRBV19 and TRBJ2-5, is DGGITQSPKYLFRKEGQNVTLSCEQNLNHDAMYWYRQDPGQGLRLIYYSQIVNDFQKGDIAEGYSVSREKKESFPLTVTSAQKNPTAFYLCATFGGSAFGTQYFGPGTRLLVL.

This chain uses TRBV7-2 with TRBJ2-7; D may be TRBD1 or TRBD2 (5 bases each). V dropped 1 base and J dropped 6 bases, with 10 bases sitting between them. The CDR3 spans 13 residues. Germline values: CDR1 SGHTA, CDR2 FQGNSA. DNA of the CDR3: TGTGCCAGCAGCTTAGGGGGACCTTCCGAGCAGTACTTC. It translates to CASSLGGPSEQYF.